Listed below are T cell receptor beta chains from one sample, sequenced in a study of cytomegalovirus exposure and HLA in healthy donors. Repertoires were generated with immunoSEQ multiplex PCR, while TCRdb's copy carries only in-frame clones and drops some. This sample has about 150,000 clones; roughly 77% occur once, and the top ten carry roughly 7.7%. The sequenced material came from PBMCs. Every receptor here comes from a man aged 25 to 40 in good health and CMV-seropositive. CDR3s include the opening cysteine and the closing phenylalanine or tryptophan.

J,V,CDR3
TRBJ2-1,TRBV27,CASIPIRGSYNEQFF
TRBJ2-5,TRBV28,CASSFGQGGLETQYF
TRBJ2-7,TRBV28,CASRIGTGASSYEQYF
TRBJ1-2,TRBV10-3,CATKGASGRTIGYTF
TRBJ1-1,TRBV19,CASSIGGGGTEAFF
TRBJ2-7,TRBV28,CASREGTSVYEQYF
TRBJ2-1,TRBV7-7,CASSPSGSPYNEQFF
TRBJ2-7,TRBV7-6,CASSLQAGGLSSYEQYF
TRBJ1-1,TRBV7-9,CASSFGQGLEAFF
TRBJ2-1,TRBV28,CASSSSLAGGSYNEQFF
TRBJ2-7,TRBV19,CASSIDHTSLNEQYF
TRBJ1-6,TRBV4-3,CASSQGGSSSPLHF